This T cell receptor beta chain was retrieved from a study of T-cell reconstitution after alpha-beta-depleted transplantation in children. Germline V gives CDR1 SGHRS, CDR2 YFSETQ. V was clipped by 9 bases and J by 5 bases, with 11 bases between them. The CDR3 consists of 12 residues. Unique molecular identifiers were incorporated when the TCRbeta library was constructed. TCRdb re-analysed the PCR reads in MiXCR, keeping a single row per CDR3 protein. This sample yields roughly 500,000 distinct CDR3 sequences, of which about 16% are seen a single time; around 3.3% belongs to the top ten. This sequence originates from a human donor who donated a stem cell graft to a child with acute lymphoblastic leukemia. The sample here was PBMCs from the stem cell graft donor, taken from the stem cell graft. The J gene is TRBJ2-2, the V gene TRBV5-1; D is unclear. CDR3 bases: TGCGCCACCACTTACTTAACCGGGGAGCTGTTTTTT. This codes for CATTYLTGELFF.